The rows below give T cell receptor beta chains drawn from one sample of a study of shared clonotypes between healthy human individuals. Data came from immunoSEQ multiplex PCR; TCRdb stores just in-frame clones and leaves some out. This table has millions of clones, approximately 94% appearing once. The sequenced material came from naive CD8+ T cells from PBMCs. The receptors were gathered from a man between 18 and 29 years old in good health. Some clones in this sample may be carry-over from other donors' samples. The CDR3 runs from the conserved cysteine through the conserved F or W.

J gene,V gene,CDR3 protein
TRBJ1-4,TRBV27,CASRPTGFNEKLFF
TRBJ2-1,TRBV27,CASSLRGMGNEQFF
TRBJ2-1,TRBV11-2,CASSLARFNEQFF
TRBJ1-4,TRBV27,CASRYRVATNEKLFF
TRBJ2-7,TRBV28,CASSSTRRGDVDEQYF
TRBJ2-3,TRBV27,CASTGRGTDTQYF
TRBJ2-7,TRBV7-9,CASSIGRYEQYF
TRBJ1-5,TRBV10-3,CAISESREGEPQHF
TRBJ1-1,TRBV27,CASSFRVGTEAFF
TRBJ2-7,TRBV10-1,CASSGGYEQYF
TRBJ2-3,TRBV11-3,CASSLATESTDTQYF
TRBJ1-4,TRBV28,CASSSVRGNEKLFF
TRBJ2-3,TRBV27,CASSLLVPDTQYF
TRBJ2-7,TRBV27,CASSLRGKAYEQYF
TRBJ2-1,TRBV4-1,CASSQDFSERGGNEQFF
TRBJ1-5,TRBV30,CAWSAKVGNQPQHF
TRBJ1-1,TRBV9,CASSPRGGVTEAFF
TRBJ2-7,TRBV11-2,CASSLALDFTYEQYF
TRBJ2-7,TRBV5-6,CASSLATGTGVYEQYF
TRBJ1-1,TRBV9,CASSPGRLYGEAFF
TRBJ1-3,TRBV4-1,CASSQDQLFSGNTIYF
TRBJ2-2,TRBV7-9,CASGGHVTGELFF